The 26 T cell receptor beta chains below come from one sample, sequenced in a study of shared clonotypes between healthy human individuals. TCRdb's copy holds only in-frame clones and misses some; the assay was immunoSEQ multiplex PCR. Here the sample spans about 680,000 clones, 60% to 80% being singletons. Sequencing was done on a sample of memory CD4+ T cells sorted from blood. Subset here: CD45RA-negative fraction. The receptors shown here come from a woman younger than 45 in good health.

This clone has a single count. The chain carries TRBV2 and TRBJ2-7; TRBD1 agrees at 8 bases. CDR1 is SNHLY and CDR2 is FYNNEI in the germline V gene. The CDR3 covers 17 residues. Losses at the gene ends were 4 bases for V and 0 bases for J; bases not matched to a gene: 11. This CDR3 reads CASSGTGLPIDSYEQYF. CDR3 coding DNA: TGTGCCAGCAGTGGGACAGGGTTACCGATAGACTCCTACGAGCAGTACTTC.

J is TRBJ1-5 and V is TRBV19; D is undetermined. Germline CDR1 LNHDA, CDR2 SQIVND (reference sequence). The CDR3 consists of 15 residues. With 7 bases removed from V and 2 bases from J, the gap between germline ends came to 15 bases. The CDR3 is CASKDRGYGNQPQHF. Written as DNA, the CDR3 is TGTGCCAGTAAGGACCGCGGCTACGGCAATCAGCCCCAGCATTTT.

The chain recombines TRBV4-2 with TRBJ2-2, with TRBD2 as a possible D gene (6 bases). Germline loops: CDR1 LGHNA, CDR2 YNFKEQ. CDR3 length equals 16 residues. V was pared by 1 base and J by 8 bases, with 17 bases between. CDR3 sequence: CASSQGVGTGEGELFF. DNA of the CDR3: TGTGCCAGCAGCCAAGGTGTTGGGACTGGGGAAGGGGAGCTGTTTTTT.

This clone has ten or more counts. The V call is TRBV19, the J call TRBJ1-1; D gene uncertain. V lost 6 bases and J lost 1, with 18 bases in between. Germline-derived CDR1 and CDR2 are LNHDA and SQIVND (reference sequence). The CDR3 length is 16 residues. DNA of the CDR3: TGTGCCAGTAGCCGCAAATCGAGTCGGGAGAACACTGAAGCTTTCTTT. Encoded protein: CASSRKSSRENTEAFF.

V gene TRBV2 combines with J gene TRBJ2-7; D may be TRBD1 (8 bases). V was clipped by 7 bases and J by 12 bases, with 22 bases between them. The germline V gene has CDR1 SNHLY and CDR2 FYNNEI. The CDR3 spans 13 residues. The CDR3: CASTKGTMDRVYF. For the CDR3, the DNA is TGTGCCAGCACCAAGGGGACTATGGACAGGGTGTACTTC.

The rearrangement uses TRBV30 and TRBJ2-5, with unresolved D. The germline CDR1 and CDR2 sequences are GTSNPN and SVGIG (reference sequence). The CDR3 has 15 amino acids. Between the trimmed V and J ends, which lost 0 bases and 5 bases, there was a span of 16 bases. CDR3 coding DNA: TGTGCCTGGAGTGTACTGGGGTTAGTAAAGGAGACCCAGTACTTC. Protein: CAWSVLGLVKETQYF.

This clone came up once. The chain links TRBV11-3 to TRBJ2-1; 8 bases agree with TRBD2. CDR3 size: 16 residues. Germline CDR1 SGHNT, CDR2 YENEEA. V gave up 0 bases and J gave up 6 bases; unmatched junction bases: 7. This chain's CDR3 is CASSLDRGRRSNEQFF. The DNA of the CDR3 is TGTGCCAGCAGCTTAGATCGCGGGAGGCGGTCCAATGAGCAGTTCTTC. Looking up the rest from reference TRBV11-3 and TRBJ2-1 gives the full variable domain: EAGVVQSPRYKIIEKKQPVAFWCNPISGHNTLYWYLQNLGQGPELLIRYENEEAVDDSQLPKDRFSAERLKGVDSTLKIQPAELGDSAVYLCASSLDRGRRSNEQFFGPGTRLTVL.

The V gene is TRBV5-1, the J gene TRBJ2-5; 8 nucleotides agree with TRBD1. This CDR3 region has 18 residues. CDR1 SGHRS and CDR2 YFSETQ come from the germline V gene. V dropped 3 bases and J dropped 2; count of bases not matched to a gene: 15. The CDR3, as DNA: TGCGCCAGCAGCTCCGGAATAACAGGGGGAACGGGACAAGAGACCCAGTACTTC. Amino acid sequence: CASSSGITGGTGQETQYF.

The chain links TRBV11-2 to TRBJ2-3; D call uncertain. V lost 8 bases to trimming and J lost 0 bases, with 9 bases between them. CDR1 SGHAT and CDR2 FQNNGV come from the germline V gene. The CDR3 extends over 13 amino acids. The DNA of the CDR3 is TGTGCCAGCGCCCGTCCGAGCACAGATACGCAGTATTTT. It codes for CASARPSTDTQYF.

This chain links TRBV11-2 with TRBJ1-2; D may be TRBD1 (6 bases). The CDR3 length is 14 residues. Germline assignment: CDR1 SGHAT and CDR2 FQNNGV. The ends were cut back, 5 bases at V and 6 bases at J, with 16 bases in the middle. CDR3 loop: CASSLTRGVDGYTF. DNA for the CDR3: TGTGCCAGCAGCCTAACCAGGGGAGTAGATGGCTACACCTTC.

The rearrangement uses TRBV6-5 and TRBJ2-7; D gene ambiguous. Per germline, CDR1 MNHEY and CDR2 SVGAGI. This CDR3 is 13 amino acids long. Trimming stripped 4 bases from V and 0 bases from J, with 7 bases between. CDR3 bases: TGTGCCAGCAGTTGGGCTGACTCCTACGAGCAGTACTTC. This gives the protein CASSWADSYEQYF.

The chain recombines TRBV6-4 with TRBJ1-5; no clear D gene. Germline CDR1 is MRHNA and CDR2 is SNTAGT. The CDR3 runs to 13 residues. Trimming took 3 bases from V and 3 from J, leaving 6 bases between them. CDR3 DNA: TGTGCCAGCAGTGAAACAGTCAATCAGCCCCAGCATTTT. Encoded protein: CASSETVNQPQHF.

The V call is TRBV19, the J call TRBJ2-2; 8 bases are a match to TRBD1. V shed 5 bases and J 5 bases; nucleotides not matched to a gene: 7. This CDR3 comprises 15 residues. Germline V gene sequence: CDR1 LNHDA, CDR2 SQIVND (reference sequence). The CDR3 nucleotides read TGTGCCAGTAGTTTGGGACAGGATGTAACCGGGGAGCTGTTTTTT. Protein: CASSLGQDVTGELFF. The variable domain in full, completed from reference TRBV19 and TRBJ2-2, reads DGGITQSPKYLFRKEGQNVTLSCEQNLNHDAMYWYRQDPGQGLRLIYYSQIVNDFQKGDIAEGYSVSREKKESFPLTVTSAQKNPTAFYLCASSLGQDVTGELFFGEGSRLTVL.

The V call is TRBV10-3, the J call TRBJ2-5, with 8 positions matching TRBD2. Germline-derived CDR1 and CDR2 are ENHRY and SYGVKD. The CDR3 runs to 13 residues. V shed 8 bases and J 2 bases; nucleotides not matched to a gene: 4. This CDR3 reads CAIQTGGQETQYF. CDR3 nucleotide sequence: TGTGCCATCCAGACGGGGGGGCAAGAGACCCAGTACTTC.

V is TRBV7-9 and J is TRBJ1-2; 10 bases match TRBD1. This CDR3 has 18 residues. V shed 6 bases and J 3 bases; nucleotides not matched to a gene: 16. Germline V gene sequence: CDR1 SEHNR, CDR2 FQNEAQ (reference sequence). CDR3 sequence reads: CASSPWGAPGQGYYGYTF. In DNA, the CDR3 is TGTGCCAGCAGTCCTTGGGGGGCTCCGGGACAGGGGTACTATGGCTACACCTTC.

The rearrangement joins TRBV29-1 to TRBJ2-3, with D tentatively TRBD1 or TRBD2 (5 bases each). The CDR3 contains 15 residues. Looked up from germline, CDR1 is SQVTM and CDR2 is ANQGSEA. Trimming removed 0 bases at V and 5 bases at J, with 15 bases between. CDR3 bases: TGCAGCGTTGAAGATCGGGGCTCTTATCGAGATACGCAGTATTTT. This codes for CSVEDRGSYRDTQYF.

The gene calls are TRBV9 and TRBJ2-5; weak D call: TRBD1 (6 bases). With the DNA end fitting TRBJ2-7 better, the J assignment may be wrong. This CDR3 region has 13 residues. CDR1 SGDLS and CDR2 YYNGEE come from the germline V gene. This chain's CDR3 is CASSGPGDYEQYF. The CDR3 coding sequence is TGTGCCAGCAGCGGGCCAGGGGACTACGAGCAGTACTTC.

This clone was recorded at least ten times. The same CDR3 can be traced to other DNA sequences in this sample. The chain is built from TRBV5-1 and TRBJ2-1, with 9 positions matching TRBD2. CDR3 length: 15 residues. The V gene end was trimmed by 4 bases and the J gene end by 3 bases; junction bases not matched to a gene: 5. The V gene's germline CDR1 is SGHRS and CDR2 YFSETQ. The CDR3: CASSLSSGGYNEQFF. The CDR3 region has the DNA TGCGCCAGCAGCCTTAGTAGCGGGGGCTACAATGAGCAGTTCTTC.

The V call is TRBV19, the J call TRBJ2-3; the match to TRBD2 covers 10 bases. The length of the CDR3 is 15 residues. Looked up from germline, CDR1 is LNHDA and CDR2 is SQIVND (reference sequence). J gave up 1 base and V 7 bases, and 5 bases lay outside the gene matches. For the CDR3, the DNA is TGTGCCAGTATCCCTAGCGGGAGCGGCACAGATACGCAGTATTTT. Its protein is CASIPSGSGTDTQYF. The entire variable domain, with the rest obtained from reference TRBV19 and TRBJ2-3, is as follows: DGGITQSPKYLFRKEGQNVTLSCEQNLNHDAMYWYRQDPGQGLRLIYYSQIVNDFQKGDIAEGYSVSREKKESFPLTVTSAQKNPTAFYLCASIPSGSGTDTQYFGPGTRLTVL.

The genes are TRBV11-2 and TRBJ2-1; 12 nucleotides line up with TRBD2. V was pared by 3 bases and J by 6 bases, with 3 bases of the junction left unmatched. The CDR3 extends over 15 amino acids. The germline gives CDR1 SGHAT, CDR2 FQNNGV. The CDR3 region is CASSFGLAGLNEQFF. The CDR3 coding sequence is TGTGCCAGCAGCTTCGGACTAGCGGGGCTCAATGAGCAGTTCTTC.

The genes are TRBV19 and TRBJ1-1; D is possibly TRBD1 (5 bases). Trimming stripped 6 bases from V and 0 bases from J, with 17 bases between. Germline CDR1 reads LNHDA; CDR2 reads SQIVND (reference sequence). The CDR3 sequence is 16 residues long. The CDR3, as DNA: TGTGCCAGTAGCAGACAGCCCGAATTCATGAACACTGAAGCTTTCTTT. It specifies CASSRQPEFMNTEAFF.

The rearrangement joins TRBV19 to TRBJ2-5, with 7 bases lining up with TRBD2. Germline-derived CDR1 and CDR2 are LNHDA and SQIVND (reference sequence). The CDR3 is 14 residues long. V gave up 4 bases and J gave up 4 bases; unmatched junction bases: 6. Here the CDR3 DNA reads TGTGCCAGTAGTAAGACTAGCAGCTCAGAGACCCAGTACTTC. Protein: CASSKTSSSETQYF. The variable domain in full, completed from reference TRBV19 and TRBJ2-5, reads DGGITQSPKYLFRKEGQNVTLSCEQNLNHDAMYWYRQDPGQGLRLIYYSQIVNDFQKGDIAEGYSVSREKKESFPLTVTSAQKNPTAFYLCASSKTSSSETQYFGPGTRLLVL.

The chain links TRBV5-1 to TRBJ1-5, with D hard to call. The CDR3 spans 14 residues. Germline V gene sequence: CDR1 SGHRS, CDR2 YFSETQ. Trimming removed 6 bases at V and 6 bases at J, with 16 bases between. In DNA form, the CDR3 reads TGCGCCAGCACTCCGGTCCCGGGCGGTCAGCCCCAGCATTTT. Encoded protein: CASTPVPGGQPQHF.

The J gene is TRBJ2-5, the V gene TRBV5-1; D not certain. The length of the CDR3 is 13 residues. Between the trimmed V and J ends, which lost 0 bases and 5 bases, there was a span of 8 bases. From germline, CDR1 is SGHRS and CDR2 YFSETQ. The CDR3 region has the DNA TGCGCCAGCAGCTTGGGAGTTAGGGAGACCCAGTACTTC. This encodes CASSLGVRETQYF.

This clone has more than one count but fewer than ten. DNA of the CDR3: TGTGCCAGTAGATCTGACAGGGCCTACAATGAGCAGTTCTTC. Protein: CASRSDRAYNEQFF. This sequence joins TRBV19 and TRBJ2-1; 7 bases map to TRBD1. The CDR3 runs to 14 residues. V lost 6 bases and J lost 2; bases outside the gene matches: 4. The germline CDR1 and CDR2 sequences are LNHDA and SQIVND (reference sequence). Drawing the rest from reference TRBV19 and TRBJ2-1, the complete variable domain is DGGITQSPKYLFRKEGQNVTLSCEQNLNHDAMYWYRQDPGQGLRLIYYSQIVNDFQKGDIAEGYSVSREKKESFPLTVTSAQKNPTAFYLCASRSDRAYNEQFFGPGTRLTVL.

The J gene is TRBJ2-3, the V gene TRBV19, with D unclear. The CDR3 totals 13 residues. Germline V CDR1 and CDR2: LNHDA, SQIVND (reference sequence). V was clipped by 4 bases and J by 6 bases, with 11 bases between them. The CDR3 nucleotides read TGTGCCAGTAGTACCAATGGGGTCGATACGCAGTATTTT. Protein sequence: CASSTNGVDTQYF. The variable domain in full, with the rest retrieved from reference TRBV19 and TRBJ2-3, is DGGITQSPKYLFRKEGQNVTLSCEQNLNHDAMYWYRQDPGQGLRLIYYSQIVNDFQKGDIAEGYSVSREKKESFPLTVTSAQKNPTAFYLCASSTNGVDTQYFGPGTRLTVL.